This note documents a single T cell receptor (beta chain) sequence. The clone's antigen remains unknown. No qualities accompany the bases; no much larger clone lies one base away. Library prep was done by RT-PCR. The sequencer listed for this sample is Illumina HiSeq 2500. The public reads were run again by TCRdb, first through fastp at Q25 and then through MiXCR, and only productive beta chains were kept. One record per CDR3 amino acid sequence lists the most common genes and DNA. For this sample there are more than 450,000 distinct CDR3 sequences; about an eighth appear just once. 10% of the sample is in the top ten clones. The entry originates in a study of response to subunit inactivated influenza vaccine (dated by TCRdb to between 2018 and 2020). About the full investigation: To follow how T cells responded to a trivalent subunit inactivated influenza vaccine, the researchers relied on deep quantitative profiling of the T cell receptor repertoire.

Looking up the germline V gene yields CDR1 SGHTA and CDR2 FQGNSA. The V end gives up 4 bases and the J end 7 bases, leaving 10 bases in the junction not matched to a gene. The CDR3 runs 16 amino acids, cysteine and phenylalanine included. The DNA shown is the 48-base CDR3, in frame from base 1. Overall results and qualifications from the work: According to the authors, only a limited number of new T cells may be recruited by each seasonal influenza vaccination.

This specimen consisted of PBMCs from blood, obtained on the day of vaccination. The chain links TRBV7-2 with TRBJ2-5; 12 nucleotides in the junction match TRBD2. This TCR came from a man aged 50 or older who received an inactivated influenza vaccine. Donor details come from another sample of the same person, matched by shared clones. The CDR3 has the sequence CASSSASGGAIRTQYF. The DNA is as follows: TGTGCCAGCAGCTCCGCTAGCGGGGGGGCTATTCGGACCCAGTACTTC.